A single sample is the source of the 24 T cell receptor beta chains below, sequenced in a study of T-cell memory formation after mild COVID-19 (TCRdb year 2021). The method behind the library was 5' RACE. The instrument was an Illumina NovaSeq 6000. The public reads were run again by TCRdb, first through fastp at Q25 and then through MiXCR, and only productive beta chains were kept. Rows with one shared CDR3 protein collapse into an entry with the most common genes and DNA. The sample contains 470,000 or so distinct CDR3 sequences, roughly 18% of them found a single time. The ten largest account for roughly 21% of the sample. Sequenced input: PBMCs or a T cell subset sorted from them (not recorded which). Every receptor here comes from a man between 18 and 29 years old who had mild COVID-19 (a few samples of this study predate the infection). The sample titles of this study are shuffled in the database, so cell type and time point are left out; the donor was told from shared clones.

This chain joins TRBV6-5 and TRBJ1-3, with D hard to call. The CDR3 contains 13 residues. Deletions cut 2 bases from V and 6 bases from J, with 8 bases between. Germline CDR1 reads MNHEY; CDR2 reads SVGAGI. The CDR3 bases are TGTGCCAGCAGTTACATATTCGAAAACACCATATATTTT. Residues: CASSYIFENTIYF.

This clonotype was detected a few times. One end of the junction varies from germline; a read error may be responsible. The CDR3 reads CASNEMNTEAFF. CDR3 sequence (DNA): TGTGCCAGCAATGAAATGAACACTGAAGCTTTCTTT. The gene calls are TRBV2 and TRBJ1-1, with D unclear. The CDR3 has 12 residues. The V gene's germline CDR1 is SNHLY and CDR2 FYNNEI.

The V and J genes are TRBV10-3 and TRBJ1-6; perhaps TRBD1 as D (5 bases). Trimming shortened V by 3 bases and J by 9 bases, and 18 bases separated the two germline ends. The CDR3 has 16 residues. CDR1 is ENHRY, CDR2 SYGVKD, per germline. CDR3: CAISDTRLGLGSPLHF. CDR3 coding DNA: TGTGCCATCAGTGACACCAGGTTGGGACTTGGTTCACCCCTCCACTTT.

This clonotype was seen a handful of times. This chain links TRBV5-1 with TRBJ2-1, with D unresolved. Per the germline V gene, CDR1 is SGHRS and CDR2 is YFSETQ. Trimming removed 0 bases from V and 1 base from J, with 8 bases in between. The CDR3 contains 15 residues. CDR3: CASSLGVPSYNEQFF. The CDR3 nucleotides read TGCGCCAGCAGCTTGGGGGTCCCGTCCTACAATGAGCAGTTCTTC.

The rearrangement uses TRBV5-8 and TRBJ2-7; D may correspond to TRBD1 or TRBD2 (5 bases each). The germline V and J ends were trimmed by 2 bases and 3 bases, with 15 bases remaining between them. The germline gives CDR1 SGHTS, CDR2 YDEGEE. The CDR3 contains 15 residues. The CDR3 nucleotides read TGTGCCAGCAGCTTAAAAGGGGACGAAAACTACGAGCAGTACTTC. Its translation: CASSLKGDENYEQYF.

The chain couples TRBV20-1 to TRBJ2-7; 7 nucleotides line up with TRBD1. Trimming cost V 5 bases and J 1 base; bases outside gene matches: 5. CDR1 DFQATT and CDR2 SNEGSKA come from the germline V gene (reference sequence). This CDR3 is 13 amino acids long. The CDR3 nucleotides read TGCAGTGCTGAGAAACAGGGGTCCTACGAGCAGTACTTC. Translation gives CSAEKQGSYEQYF.

This clonotype was observed at least ten times. This chain connects TRBV7-9 to TRBJ2-6; no clear D. The V gene lost 0 bases and the J gene lost 3 bases, with 0 bases spanning the gap. Germline V gene lookup returns CDR1 SEHNR and CDR2 FQNEAQ (reference sequence). There are 13 residues in the CDR3. The DNA for the CDR3 is TGTGCCAGCAGCTTAGCTGGGGCCAACGTCCTGACTTTC. Encoded protein: CASSLAGANVLTF.

This clonotype showed up just a few times. This chain uses TRBV7-2 with TRBJ2-7, with TRBD2 matching over 7 bases. Germline assignment: CDR1 SGHTA and CDR2 FQGNSA. V lost 1 base, J lost 4 bases, and 4 bases stayed unmatched. The CDR3 has 14 residues. The CDR3 DNA follows: TGTGCCAGCAGCTTAGGCCTAGCGGAGTACGAGCAGTACTTC. Translation: CASSLGLAEYEQYF.

The rearrangement links TRBV7-6 to TRBJ1-5, with D unclear. The V end lost 0 bases, the J end lost 3 bases, and 3 bases lay between the germline ends. The CDR3 contains 13 residues. Looked up from germline, CDR1 is SGHVS and CDR2 is FNYEAQ. CDR3 nucleotide sequence: TGTGCCAGCAGCTTAGCTACCAATCAGCCCCAGCATTTT. Encoded protein: CASSLATNQPQHF.

The gene calls are TRBV20-1 and TRBJ2-2, with D hard to call. Per the germline V gene, CDR1 is DFQATT and CDR2 is SNEGSKA (reference sequence). V dropped 5 bases and J dropped 8 bases, with 24 bases sitting between them. This CDR3 has 16 residues. The CDR3 sequence: CSAPRNQVSFGGELFF. In nucleotides, the CDR3 is TGCAGTGCTCCCCGCAACCAGGTTTCCTTCGGTGGGGAGCTGTTTTTT.

Only a few counts were recorded for this clonotype. The gene calls are TRBV5-1 and TRBJ2-3; 8 bases match TRBD2. The junction had 10 bases not matched to a gene; V was cut back by 4 bases and J by 9 bases. Germline CDR1 is SGHRS and CDR2 is YFSETQ. This CDR3 is 14 amino acids long. CDR3 coding DNA: TGCGCCAGCAGCCCCGGGGGGGAGCATCGAACGCAGTATTTT. This encodes CASSPGGEHRTQYF.

This clonotype was seen a handful of times. This chain uses TRBV12-3 or TRBV12-4 with TRBJ2-1; D gene unclear. The CDR3 consists of 12 residues. V was trimmed by 4 bases and J by 8 bases, leaving 9 bases between them. The CDR3, as DNA: TGTGCCAGCAGTTCAGGATGGGATGAGCAGTTCTTC. Translating gives CASSSGWDEQFF.

V gene TRBV12-3 or TRBV12-4 combines with J gene TRBJ2-5, with TRBD2 identical over 8 bases. Unmatched junction bases numbered 8, after V lost 1 base and J lost 7 bases. CDR3 length: 15 residues. In DNA form, the CDR3 reads TGTGCCAGCAGTTTAGTCCGGGGTCGGGGGGGGACCCAGTACTTC. This gives the protein CASSLVRGRGGTQYF.

In nucleotides, the CDR3 is TGTGCCAGCAGCCAAGTGCTGGGTACTAACTATGGCTACACCTTC. Translated: CASSQVLGTNYGYTF. The chain carries TRBV3-1 and TRBJ1-2; D call uncertain. CDR3 length: 15 residues. Trimming removed 1 base at V and 0 bases at J, with 9 bases between. The germline gives CDR1 LGHDT, CDR2 YNNKEL (reference sequence).

This clonotype showed up just a few times. The chain has TRBV4-3 and TRBJ1-1; 7 bases match TRBD1. The CDR3 extends over 15 amino acids. V gave up 1 base and J gave up 3 bases; unmatched junction bases: 5. CDR1 is LGHNA, CDR2 YSLEER, per germline. This CDR3 is CASSQGRQGDTEAFF. CDR3 nucleotides: TGCGCCAGCAGCCAAGGAAGGCAGGGGGACACTGAAGCTTTCTTT.

This rearrangement joins TRBV9 to TRBJ2-3; 7 nucleotides agree with TRBD1. With 0 bases clipped from V and 5 bases from J, the junction kept 6 bases outside the gene matches. The germline V gene has CDR1 SGDLS and CDR2 YYNGEE. The CDR3 consists of 15 residues. In DNA form, the CDR3 reads TGTGCCAGCAGCGTAGGGACAGGCGTTCAAGATACGCAGTATTTT. It specifies CASSVGTGVQDTQYF. The full variable domain, in which reference TRBV9 and TRBJ2-3 provide the parts outside the CDR3, is DSGVTQTPKHLITATGQRVTLRCSPRSGDLSVYWYQQSLDQGLQFLIQYYNGEERAKGNILERFSAQQFPDLHSELNLSSLELGDSALYFCASSVGTGVQDTQYFGPGTRLTVL.

This clonotype was detected many times. V gene TRBV7-9 combines with J gene TRBJ2-1, with 10 bases identical to TRBD2. The germline gives CDR1 SEHNR, CDR2 FQNEAQ (reference sequence). With 5 bases clipped from V and 2 bases from J, the junction kept 12 bases outside the gene matches. The CDR3 totals 18 residues. In DNA, the CDR3 is TGTGCCAGCAGCGACCGGGCCGAACTAGCGGGACCCTACAATGAGCAGTTCTTC. Translation gives CASSDRAELAGPYNEQFF.

The table lists this clonotype with a few counts. The chain recombines TRBV5-1 with TRBJ1-1, with a weak D call TRBD1 (6 bases). The germline CDR1 and CDR2 sequences are SGHRS and YFSETQ. The CDR3 loop spans 12 amino acids. V was shortened by 5 bases and J by 8 bases, with 13 bases between the two germline ends. The CDR3 loop is CASRMGAAEAFF. The CDR3, as DNA: TGCGCCAGCAGAATGGGGGCCGCAGAAGCTTTCTTT. Variable domain in full (rest from reference TRBV5-1 and TRBJ1-1): KAGVTQTPRYLIKTRGQQVTLSCSPISGHRSVSWYQQTPGQGLQFLFEYFSETQRNKGNFPGRFSGRQFSNSRSEMNVSTLELGDSALYLCASRMGAAEAFFGQGTRLTVV.

CDR3 residues: CASSRHGATGELFF. As DNA, the CDR3 is TGTGCCAGCAGCCGACATGGGGCAACCGGGGAGCTGTTTTTT. The J gene is TRBJ2-2, the V gene TRBV27; D is possibly TRBD1 (5 bases). Germline CDR1 and CDR2: MNHEY and SMNVEV (reference sequence). This CDR3 region has 14 residues. V lost 6 bases and J 5 bases, leaving 13 bases between the germline ends.

Only a few counts were recorded for this clonotype. The chain is built from TRBV5-1 and TRBJ2-3, with 8 bases that match TRBD1. CDR1 is SGHRS, CDR2 YFSETQ, per germline. After removal of 0 bases from V and 5 bases from J, the junction contained 5 bases not matched to a gene. The CDR3 runs 15 residues. For the CDR3, the DNA is TGCGCCAGCAGCTTGGTCCAGGGGGCAAGAGATACGCAGTATTTT. Its translation: CASSLVQGARDTQYF.

This clonotype was recorded a few times. The chain employs TRBV4-1 and TRBJ1-1; D may be TRBD1 (5 bases). Germline values: CDR1 MGHRA, CDR2 YSYEKL. The CDR3 runs 19 residues. Trimming pared 5 bases from V and 4 bases from J, leaving 29 bases between. The chain's CDR3 is CASSKWSIGRDRVGTEAFF. The CDR3 DNA reads TGCGCCAGCAGCAAATGGTCCATTGGCAGGGATCGAGTGGGCACTGAAGCTTTCTTT.

This clonotype appeared many times. Here the CDR3 DNA reads TGCGCCAGCAGCCCCGCAGCCCTGGACTATGGCTACACCTTC. Translated: CASSPAALDYGYTF. This sequence joins TRBV4-1 and TRBJ1-2; no clear D gene. The CDR3 loop spans 14 amino acids. Germline CDR1 reads MGHRA; CDR2 reads YSYEKL. V was trimmed by 4 bases and J by 3 bases, leaving 12 bases between them.

The chain couples TRBV6-1 to TRBJ2-1; 16 bases fit TRBD2. Trimming removed 7 bases from V and 8 bases from J; junction bases left unmatched: 8. The length of the CDR3 is 16 residues. CDR1 is MNHNS, CDR2 SASEGT, per germline. The CDR3 spells CASTLGTSGGADEQFF. CDR3 in DNA: TGTGCCAGCACCCTTGGGACTAGCGGGGGGGCCGATGAGCAGTTCTTC.

The chain has TRBV9 and TRBJ2-1; no clear D. Germline V gene lookup returns CDR1 SGDLS and CDR2 YYNGEE. Trimming shortened V by 0 bases and J by 4 bases, and 5 bases separated the two germline ends. The CDR3 extends over 13 amino acids. As DNA, the CDR3 is TGTGCCAGCAGCGTAGCGGAGTACAATGAGCAGTTCTTC. Translated: CASSVAEYNEQFF.